The clone carrying this TCR beta chain was detected ten times or more. Its specificity is unknown. The data originate from a study of CD8+CD57+ T cells in acquired aplastic anemia. Study results and limitations: Significance was not reached for CD8+ Simpson's diversity between patients and controls.

The CDR3 runs to 14 residues. Trimming pared 0 bases from V and 1 base from J, leaving 5 bases between. CDR1 and CDR2 (germline): SGDLS, YYNGEE. Individuals selected for sequencing had exhibited CD8+CD57+ cell expansion on flow cytometry. The TCR beta profiling, which covered VDJ combination and CDR3 sequence, was carried out using genomic DNA as the template. TCRdb re-derived calls from the reads in MiXCR, one entry per CDR3 protein. This sample has roughly 240,000 distinct CDR3 sequences; more than 45% occur once, and the top ten carry 7% to 10%. The receptor's source is a human donor with aplastic anemia. Sequencing input: sorted CD4+, CD8+, or CD8+CD57+ T cells (not recorded which) from PBMCs. The V gene is TRBV9, the J gene TRBJ1-5; D is uncertain. Here the CDR3 reads CASSVGQSNQPQHF. The CDR3 bases are TGTGCCAGCAGCGTAGGGCAGAGCAATCAGCCCCAGCATTTT.